The source of this T cell receptor (beta chain) is a study of blood T cell repertoires in COVID-19. Study background: The samples span acute and convalescent COVID-19 from the United States, Italy and Spain. T cells, B-cell-depleted T cells, or PBMCs provided the cDNA or gDNA that served as material.

V shed 2 bases and J shed 3 bases, with 10 bases lying between them. Per the germline V gene, CDR1 is SEHNR and CDR2 is FQNEAQ (reference sequence). This CDR3 is built from 14 residues. In the study's own analysis: From reference gene primer amplification, estimates of nucleated cell counts were derived. Assay: immunoSEQ multiplex PCR; the TCRdb copy retains only in-frame clones and omits some. V, J and clone size were drawn from that table, and D and trimming were deduced from the DNA. The sample has a few hundred thousand clones; more than 80% are singletons. This sequence originates from a woman aged 40 to 50 with acute or convalescent COVID-19. The sequenced material came from peripheral blood. The gene calls are TRBV7-9 and TRBJ1-2; D not certain. The CDR3 spells CASSLPLQDYGYTF. The CDR3 region has the DNA TGTGCCAGCAGCTTACCCCTCCAGGACTATGGCTACACCTTC.